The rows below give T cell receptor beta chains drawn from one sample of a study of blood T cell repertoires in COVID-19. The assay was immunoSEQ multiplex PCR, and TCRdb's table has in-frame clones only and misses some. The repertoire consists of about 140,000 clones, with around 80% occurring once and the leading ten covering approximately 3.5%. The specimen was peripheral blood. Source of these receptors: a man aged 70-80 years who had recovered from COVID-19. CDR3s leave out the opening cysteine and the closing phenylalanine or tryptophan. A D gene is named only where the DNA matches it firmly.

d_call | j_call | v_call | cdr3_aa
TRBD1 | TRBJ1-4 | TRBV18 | ASSRDRGLDEKLF
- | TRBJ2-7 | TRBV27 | ASSSFQGYEQY
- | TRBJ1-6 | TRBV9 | ASSVGSGHSSYNSPLH
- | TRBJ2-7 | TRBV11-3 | ASSFREN
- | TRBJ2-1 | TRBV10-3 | AIGGRNGNEQF
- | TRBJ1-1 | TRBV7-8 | ASSFGQRDEAF
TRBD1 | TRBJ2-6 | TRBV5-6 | ASSRPGQGKGANVLT
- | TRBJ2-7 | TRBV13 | ASSLGGGESYEQY
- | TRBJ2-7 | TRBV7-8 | ASSYPGQSYEQY
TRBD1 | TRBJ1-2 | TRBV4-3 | ASSQDVGGTGYGYT
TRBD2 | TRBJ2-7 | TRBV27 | ASTSGSSSYEQY
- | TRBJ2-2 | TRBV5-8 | ASISRGSSGELF
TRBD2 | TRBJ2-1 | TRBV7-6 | ASSRPDPSGNWEQF
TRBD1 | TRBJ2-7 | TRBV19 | ASSGLGTGVNEQY